This T cell receptor beta chain was captured by sequencing in a study of blood T cell repertoires in COVID-19 (dated by TCRdb to about 2020). Regarding the research as a whole: Samples from collaborators originated in the United States, Italy and Spain and spanned both the acute and convalescent phases of COVID-19. Samples came from the ongoing ImmuneRACE study (first 160 participants) plus 1,254 subjects from 6 global collaborators. Subjects who had been exposed to COVID-19, were actively infected with it, or had recovered from it provided the deeply sampled blood TCRbeta repertoires that made up the dataset. A de-identified subject ID, COVID-19 status, age in years and sex were almost always included in the sample metadata. The repertoires were released in a freely available public database meant as a resource for research on the immune response to SARS-CoV-2. Where HLA class I and class II types were available, the types were taken from metadata supplied by the sample provider, not from assay-based typing. The prospective study material was composed of cDNA or gDNA derived from T cells, B-cell-depleted T cells, or PBMCs.

Points the paper makes about the study in general: Clinical and demographic metadata were provided uncurated, with the amount varying by source and participant.

Notes on this clone: It lacks a known antigen. Base-call qualities are not available, and no considerably larger clone is one nucleotide away.

From its cysteine to its phenylalanine, the CDR3 spans 15 amino acids. The CDR3 DNA has 45 bases and is translated from base 1. CDR1 and CDR2 were assigned from the germline V gene as SGDLS and YYNGEE. V is reduced by 3 bases and J by 0 bases, leaving a spacing of 11 bases between them. TCRbeta CDR3 regions were amplified from genomic DNA by means of the immunoSEQ Assay, a bias-controlled multiplex PCR. From the authors' description of their analysis: Within the assay, amplification of reference gene primers was used to estimate how many nucleated cells each sample contained. Sequence reads were collapsed and filtered to measure the absolute abundance of every unique TCRbeta CDR3 rearrangement. Productive Simpson clonality was computed per sample as the square root of Simpson's diversity index over productive rearrangements. Not all clones reach the TCRdb copy of this immuneACCESS table, which keeps in-frame sequences only. Checked studies attribute under half of the gap to unresolved V genes and leave the rest unexplained. From that table come the V and J calls and clone size; the DNA was used to work out D and trimming. In this sample the table shows approximately 98,000 clones, about 80% of which occur a single time. The ten largest clones take up 4.1% of the sample.

Collaborating institutions collected whole blood in K2EDTA tubes following their own protocols. For TCRbeta analysis, collaborators shipped samples in one of three forms: frozen whole blood, isolated PBMCs, or DNA extracted from either of those sample types. The sample consisted of peripheral blood. This sequence was found in a man between 60 and 75 years old with acute or convalescent COVID-19. The sequence links TRBV9 to TRBJ2-3, with a tentative D gene TRBD1 over 6 matching bases. For the CDR3, the sequence is CASSGQVGSTDTQYF. In nucleotide form, the sequence is TGTGCCAGCAGCGGACAGGTAGGGAGCACAGATACGCAGTATTTT.